This section outlines one T cell receptor beta chain sequence together with its context. The sample comes from a study of blood T cell repertoires in COVID-19. Across the whole study: Acute-phase and convalescent COVID-19 samples originated in the United States, Italy and Spain. The cDNA or gDNA used as material had been derived from T cells, B-cell-depleted T cells, or PBMCs.

As handled by the study authors: Reference gene primer amplification gave estimated nucleated cell counts. TCRdb keeps only in-frame clones here, not all; method: immunoSEQ multiplex PCR. V and J calls and clone size are those listed in that table; D and trimming were worked out from the DNA. This table has about 84,000 clones, 65% to 85% appearing once. The V gene lost 0 bases and the J gene lost 6 bases, with 15 bases spanning the gap. The CDR3 consists of 15 residues. CDR1 and CDR2 (germline): SGHNT, YYREEE (reference sequence). This TCR came from a man at least 80 years old with active or convalescent COVID-19. The chain recombines TRBV5-4 with TRBJ1-1; D is possibly TRBD1 (5 bases). Sequenced material: peripheral blood. CDR3 sequence: CASSLVGRALPEAFF. CDR3 in DNA: TGTGCCAGCAGCTTGGTCGGCAGGGCCTTACCTGAAGCTTTCTTT.